This is a list of T cell receptor beta chains from one sample in a study of T cell responses to AZD1222 COVID-19 vaccine. Assay used: immunoSEQ multiplex PCR; TCRdb lists only in-frame clones, some missing. The sample holds 100,000 to 150,000 clones, under 90% seen once. This sample comprised peripheral blood, obtained on day 0 of AZD1222 vaccination. The receptors come from an adult in good health. Both conserved end residues are part of each CDR3. D genes are given only for firm matches. The size of a clone is reported for some rows only, either as once, few or many, or as a class for expanded clones.

v_gene	abundance	j_gene	d_gene	CDR3nt	CDR3aa
TRBV6-5	.	TRBJ1-1	.	TGTGCCAGCAGAGGGACGGGGACTGAAGCTTTCTTT	CASRGTGTEAFF
TRBV18	.	TRBJ1-3	.	TGTGCCAGCTCACCGGACAATTCTGACTCTGGAAACACCATATATTTT	CASSPDNSDSGNTIYF
TRBV7-6	.	TRBJ2-7	.	TGTGCCAGCAGCCATCCCTCCTCCGGGACATACGAGCAGTACTTC	CASSHPSSGTYEQYF
TRBV11-2	.	TRBJ1-1	.	TGTGCCAGCAGCGAAACTTCTCGACAGACGAACACTGAAGCTTTCTTT	CASSETSRQTNTEAFF
TRBV24-1	.	TRBJ1-5	.	TGTGCCACCAGTGACACATATTCCGGGACCGGGAATCAGCCCCAGCATTTT	CATSDTYSGTGNQPQHF
TRBV5-5	.	TRBJ1-5	TRBD1	TGTGCCAGCAGCGCCGGACAGGGGAGAGAACAGCCCCAGCATTTT	CASSAGQGREQPQHF
TRBV21-1	.	TRBJ2-7	.	TGTGCCATCGTAAAGACCGGGACAGCCTACGAGCAGTACTTC	CAIVKTGTAYEQYF
TRBV28	.	TRBJ1-6	TRBD1	TGTGCCAGCAGCCCCTCGGGACAGCGTAATTCACCCCTCCACTTT	CASSPSGQRNSPLHF
TRBV7-9	.	TRBJ1-2	TRBD1	TGTGCCAGCAGCTTAGGAGGACAGGGGGCGGATGGCTACACCTTC	CASSLGGQGADGYTF
TRBV10-3	.	TRBJ1-1	.	TGTGCCATCAGACAGACAGAAATGAACACTGAAGCTTTCTTT	CAIRQTEMNTEAFF
TRBV11-3	.	TRBJ1-1	.	TGTGCCAGCAGCACGACGGACAACACTGAAGCTTTCTTT	CASSTTDNTEAFF
TRBV5-1	.	TRBJ2-7	.	TGCGCCAGCAGCTTGGACAGTTACTACGAGCAGTACTTC	CASSLDSYYEQYF
TRBV12-3/TRBV12-4	.	TRBJ2-2	TRBD1	TGTGCCAGCAGGACAGGGGCGGGCGGGGAGCTGTTTTTT	CASRTGAGGELFF
TRBV19	few	TRBJ2-5	TRBD2	TGTGCCAGTAGTCCGGGGGGATGGTACCAAGAGACCCAGTACTTC	CASSPGGWYQETQYF